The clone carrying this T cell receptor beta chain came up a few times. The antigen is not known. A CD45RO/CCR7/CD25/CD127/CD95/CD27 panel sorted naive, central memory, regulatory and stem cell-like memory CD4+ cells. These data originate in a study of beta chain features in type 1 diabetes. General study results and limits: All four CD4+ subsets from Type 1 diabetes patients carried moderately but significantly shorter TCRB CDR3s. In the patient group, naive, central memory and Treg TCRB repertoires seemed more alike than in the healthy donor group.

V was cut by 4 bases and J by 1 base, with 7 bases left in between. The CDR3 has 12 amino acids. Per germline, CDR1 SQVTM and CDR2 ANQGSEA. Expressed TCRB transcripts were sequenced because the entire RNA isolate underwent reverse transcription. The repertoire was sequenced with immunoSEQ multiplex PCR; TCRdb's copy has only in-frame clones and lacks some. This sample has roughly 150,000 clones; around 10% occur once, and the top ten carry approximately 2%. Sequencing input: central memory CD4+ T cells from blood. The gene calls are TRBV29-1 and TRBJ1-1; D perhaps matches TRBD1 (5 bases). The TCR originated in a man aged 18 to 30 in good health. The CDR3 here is CSVGRANTEAFF. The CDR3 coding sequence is TGCAGCGTTGGCAGGGCGAACACTGAAGCTTTCTTT.